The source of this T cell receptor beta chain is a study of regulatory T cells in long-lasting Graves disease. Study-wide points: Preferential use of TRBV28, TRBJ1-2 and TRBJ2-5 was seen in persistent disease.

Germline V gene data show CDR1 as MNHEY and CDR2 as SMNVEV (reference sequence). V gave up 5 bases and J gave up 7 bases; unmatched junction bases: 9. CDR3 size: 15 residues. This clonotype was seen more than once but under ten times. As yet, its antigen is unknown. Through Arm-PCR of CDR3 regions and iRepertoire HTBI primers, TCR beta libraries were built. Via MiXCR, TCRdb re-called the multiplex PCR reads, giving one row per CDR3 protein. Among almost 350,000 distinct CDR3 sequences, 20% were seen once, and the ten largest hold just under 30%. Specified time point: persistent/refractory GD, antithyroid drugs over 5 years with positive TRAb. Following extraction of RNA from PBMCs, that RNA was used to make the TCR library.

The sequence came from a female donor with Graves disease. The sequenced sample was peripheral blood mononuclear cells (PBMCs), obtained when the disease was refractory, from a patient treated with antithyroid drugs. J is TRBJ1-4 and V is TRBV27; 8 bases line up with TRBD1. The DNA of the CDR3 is TGTGCCAGCAGTCCCACAGGGGGGCCGGGTGAAAAACTGTTTTTT. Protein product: CASSPTGGPGEKLFF.